The 10 T cell receptor beta chains below all came from one sample that was sequenced in a study of blood T cell repertoires in COVID-19. The protocol was immunoSEQ multiplex PCR, while the TCRdb copy is restricted to in-frame clones and leaves out a portion. The sample holds approximately 140,000 clones, 88% seen once. Sequencing input: peripheral blood. The receptors stem from a human donor in a cohort sampled during active COVID-19.

Regarding this clone: Other nucleotide sequences in the sample specify the same CDR3. The chain is built from TRBV20-1 and TRBJ2-7; D might be TRBD2 (5 bases). The germline CDR1 and CDR2 sequences are DFQATT and SNEGSKA (reference sequence). The CDR3 totals 11 residues. V was cut by 5 bases and J by 4 bases, with 9 bases left in between. In DNA form, the CDR3 reads TGCAGTGCTTTAACGGGGTACGAGCAGTACTTC. Translation: CSALTGYEQYF.

The DNA for the CDR3 is TGTGCCAGCAGCTTCCGGGGTATGGGGGAGACCCAGTACTTC. This sequence encodes CASSFRGMGETQYF. The V call is TRBV5-4, the J call TRBJ2-5; TRBD2 is a possible D gene (5 bases). The CDR3 length is 14 residues. Trimming pared 2 bases from V and 5 bases from J, leaving 13 bases between. Germline CDR1 SGHNT, CDR2 YYREEE (reference sequence).

This chain links TRBV9 with TRBJ1-6; D remains ambiguous. The CDR3 has 15 residues. Germline assignment: CDR1 SGDLS and CDR2 YYNGEE. Trimming took 6 bases from V and 5 from J, leaving 15 bases between them. This CDR3 reads CASTPRSSNNSPLHF. The DNA of the CDR3 is TGTGCCAGCACCCCCCGGTCCTCAAATAATTCACCCCTCCACTTT. The full variable domain, in which reference TRBV9 and TRBJ1-6 provide the parts outside the CDR3, is DSGVTQTPKHLITATGQRVTLRCSPRSGDLSVYWYQQSLDQGLQFLIQYYNGEERAKGNILERFSAQQFPDLHSELNLSSLELGDSALYFCASTPRSSNNSPLHFGNGTRLTVT.

This chain connects TRBV11-3 to TRBJ2-1, with no clear D. Germline CDR1 reads SGHNT; CDR2 reads YENEEA. CDR3 size: 14 residues. V was pared by 0 bases and J by 7 bases, with 10 bases between. The CDR3 coding sequence is TGTGCCAGCAGCTTAGATTATACGCGTAATGAGCAGTTCTTC. It translates to CASSLDYTRNEQFF.

Regarding this clone: Other DNA sequences of this sample code for an identical CDR3. This rearrangement joins TRBV27 to TRBJ2-7; D unresolved. Germline assignment: CDR1 MNHEY and CDR2 SMNVEV (reference sequence). The CDR3 extends over 13 amino acids. Trimming shortened V by 3 bases and J by 0 bases, and 6 bases separated the two germline ends. CDR3 loop: CASSFSGSYEQYF. CDR3 coding DNA: TGTGCCAGCAGTTTCAGTGGCTCCTACGAGCAGTACTTC.

On this clone: One junction end disagrees with the germline gene, perhaps due to a read error. The CDR3 nucleotides are TGTGCCAGCCTACCCCGCGGGGTGTGGGCCTTC. Protein: CASLPRGVWAF. The chain links TRBV3-1 (or the pseudogene TRBV3-2) to TRBJ1-2; no definite D call. Germline-derived CDR1 and CDR2 are LGHDT and YNNKEL (reference sequence). This CDR3 spans 11 amino acids.

In DNA, the CDR3 is TGCAGCGCCCGACAGGGGGTAAGCTACGAGCAGTACTTC. It encodes CSARQGVSYEQYF. The V call is TRBV29-1, the J call TRBJ2-7; 9 bases align to TRBD1. The V and J ends lost 7 bases and 3 bases, in that order; junction bases with no gene match: 7. Germline V gene lookup returns CDR1 SQVTM and CDR2 ANQGSEA. The CDR3 is made up of 13 amino acids.

The chain employs TRBV10-3 and TRBJ2-7; perhaps TRBD2 as D (5 bases). Trimming cost V 5 bases and J 3 bases, with 17 bases left between them. CDR3 size: 15 residues. Looked up from germline, CDR1 is ENHRY and CDR2 is SYGVKD. CDR3 sequence: CAISRRTPGNYEQYF. Written as DNA, the CDR3 is TGTGCCATCAGTCGGAGGACGCCGGGAAACTACGAGCAGTACTTC.

The rearrangement uses TRBV9 and TRBJ2-5, with 7 nucleotides matching TRBD1. The CDR3 runs 16 residues. Germline V CDR1 and CDR2: SGDLS, YYNGEE. J was trimmed by 5 bases and V by 0 bases; bases with no gene match: 10. The CDR3 loop reads CASSVAGTVLGETQYF. The CDR3 nucleotides are TGTGCCAGCAGCGTAGCTGGGACAGTCCTGGGGGAGACCCAGTACTTC.

The chain uses TRBV7-3 and TRBJ2-3, with TRBD1 matching over 10 bases. The trim removed 3 bases at V and 5 bases at J, leaving 5 bases unmatched. Germline V CDR1 and CDR2: SGHTA, FQGTGA. The CDR3 sequence is 15 residues long. The CDR3 loop reads CASSFGQGDGDTQYF. The CDR3 coding sequence is TGTGCCAGCAGCTTCGGACAGGGGGACGGAGATACGCAGTATTTT. Based on the CDR3 plus reference TRBV7-3 and TRBJ2-3, the full variable domain is GAGVSQTPSNKVTEKGKYVELRCDPISGHTALYWYRQSLGQGPEFLIYFQGTGAADDSGLPNDRFFAVRPEGSVSTLKIQRTERGDSAVYLCASSFGQGDGDTQYFGPGTRLTVL.